The 28 T cell receptor beta chains below come from one sample, sequenced in a study of blood T cell repertoires in COVID-19. Using immunoSEQ multiplex PCR, the repertoire was profiled, and TCRdb retains in-frame clones only, with some absent. The repertoire has approximately 400,000 clones, approximately 90% of them found once; the top ten carry roughly 0.86%. The sequencing input was PBMCs or T cells enriched from blood (not recorded which). These receptors all come from a woman aged 40-49 years who had been exposed to COVID-19.

The genes are TRBV18 and TRBJ1-5, with D tentatively TRBD1 (6 bases). The V gene lost 6 bases and the J gene lost 4 bases, with 13 bases spanning the gap. The CDR3 runs 14 residues. Germline V gene lookup returns CDR1 KGHSH and CDR2 LQKENI. CDR3 amino acids: CASSGGQLNQPQHF. CDR3 coding DNA: TGTGCCAGCTCGGGGGGGCAGTTGAATCAGCCCCAGCATTTT.

The V gene is TRBV2, the J gene TRBJ1-4, with a tentative D call TRBD1 (6 bases). The ends were cut back, 3 bases at V and 7 bases at J, with 15 bases in the middle. The CDR3 is 15 amino acids. Germline lookup yields CDR1 SNHLY and CDR2 FYNNEI. The CDR3: CASSDDRTFGEKLFF. The CDR3 bases are TGTGCCAGCAGTGACGACAGGACGTTCGGTGAAAAACTGTTTTTT.

This rearrangement joins TRBV12-3 or TRBV12-4 to TRBJ2-1; TRBD1 matches at 8 bases. With V trimmed by 4 bases and J by 12 bases, 2 bases remained unmatched. This CDR3 has 11 residues. CDR3 loop: CASSYDRGQFF. Here the CDR3 DNA reads TGTGCCAGCAGTTACGACAGGGGGCAGTTCTTC.

CDR3 coding DNA: TGTGCCAGCAGTGAGGAGGGGAGGACGGCTGAAGCTTTCTTT. Translation gives CASSEEGRTAEAFF. This chain uses TRBV6-4 with TRBJ1-1, with D possibly TRBD1 on 5 matching bases. Germline loops: CDR1 MRHNA, CDR2 SNTAGT. The CDR3 covers 14 residues. V shed 3 bases and J shed 6 bases, with 14 bases lying between them.

J is TRBJ2-1 and V is TRBV13; D may be TRBD2 (5 bases). CDR3 size: 15 residues. V lost 6 bases to trimming and J lost 10 bases, with 22 bases between them. CDR1 PRHDT and CDR2 FYEKMQ come from the germline V gene (reference sequence). The CDR3 region is CASSQRRFGIVEQFF. The CDR3 coding sequence is TGTGCCAGCAGTCAGCGGCGGTTTGGGATTGTGGAGCAGTTCTTC.

V usage is TRBV18 and J usage is TRBJ1-2, with D unresolved. Germline-derived CDR1 and CDR2 are KGHSH and LQKENI. The germline V and J ends were trimmed by 3 bases and 11 bases, with 19 bases remaining between them. CDR3 length: 14 residues. CDR3 bases: TGTGCCAGCTCACCTCTCAGTGCTGGAGGTTGGTACACCTTC. Encoded protein: CASSPLSAGGWYTF.

The rearrangement uses TRBV29-1 and TRBJ2-7; D unclear. The CDR3 is 13 residues long. Trimming took off 6 bases at V and 4 bases at J, with 16 bases between the two ends. Germline assignment: CDR1 SQVTM and CDR2 ANQGSEA. The CDR3 sequence: CSVTLTSAYEQYF. The CDR3 nucleotides are TGCAGCGTCACATTGACATCAGCTTACGAGCAGTACTTC.

The chain recombines TRBV29-1 with TRBJ1-2; 8 positions agree with TRBD1. Germline V gives CDR1 SQVTM, CDR2 ANQGSEA. The J segment lost 2 bases and the V segment lost 5 bases, leaving 22 bases of the junction unmatched. CDR3 length: 19 amino acids. The CDR3 protein is CSVSWTLTGEEFPNYGYTF. The CDR3 coding sequence is TGCAGCGTTTCTTGGACTTTGACAGGGGAAGAATTCCCCAACTATGGCTACACCTTC.

This clone was detected once. The chain links TRBV6-5 to TRBJ2-1; D possibly corresponds to TRBD1 (6 bases). The CDR3 consists of 14 residues. Trimming stripped 0 bases from V and 11 bases from J, with 14 bases between. Germline V gene data show CDR1 as MNHEY and CDR2 as SVGAGI. This CDR3 is CASSYSKLGQKQFF. As DNA, the CDR3 is TGTGCCAGCAGTTACTCCAAACTGGGACAAAAGCAGTTCTTC.

The chain couples TRBV20-1 to TRBJ2-1; 10 bases are a match to TRBD2. This CDR3 is built from 14 residues. CDR1 and CDR2 from the germline V gene are DFQATT and SNEGSKA (reference sequence). J gave up 7 bases and V 3 bases, and 6 bases lay outside the gene matches. The CDR3 protein is CSASLAGGLNEQFF. The CDR3 DNA is TGCAGTGCTAGTTTAGCGGGAGGCCTTAATGAGCAGTTCTTC.

V is TRBV7-9 and J is TRBJ2-1; 9 positions agree with TRBD2. CDR1 is SEHNR and CDR2 is FQNEAQ in the germline V gene (reference sequence). The CDR3 is 15 residues long. The V and J ends lost 5 bases and 7 bases, in that order; junction bases with no gene match: 9. The CDR3 loop reads CASSPGSGSSNEQFF. The CDR3 nucleotides read TGTGCCAGCAGCCCGGGTAGCGGGAGTTCGAATGAGCAGTTCTTC.

The chain carries TRBV28 and TRBJ2-4, with TRBD1 matching over 9 bases. The CDR3 loop spans 15 amino acids. The V gene's germline CDR1 is MDHEN and CDR2 SYDVKM. The V segment lost 6 bases and the J segment 8 bases; nucleotides outside the gene matches: 11. The CDR3 nucleotides read TGTGCCAGCAGCTTTGGACAGGGGTCCGCAGACATTCAGTACTTC. Its translation is CASSFGQGSADIQYF.

V and J are TRBV2 and TRBJ2-5; 7 bases map to TRBD1. The closer fit of TRBJ2-7 to the DNA end suggests the J call may be wrong. This CDR3 is built from 14 residues. CDR1 is SNHLY, CDR2 FYNNEI, per germline. The chain's CDR3 is CASSAQGPSNEQYF. CDR3 in DNA: TGTGCCAGCAGCGCACAGGGGCCCAGCAACGAGCAGTACTTC.

The V and J genes are TRBV7-9 and TRBJ2-1; 11 nucleotides align to TRBD2. The CDR3 has 14 residues. The germline V gene has CDR1 SEHNR and CDR2 FQNEAQ (reference sequence). J was trimmed by 7 bases and V by 10 bases; bases with no gene match: 9. CDR3 amino acids: CATVAGGPLNEQFF. The DNA of the CDR3 is TGTGCCACGGTAGCGGGGGGGCCCTTAAATGAGCAGTTCTTC.

The chain is built from TRBV5-1 and TRBJ1-1, with 9 positions matching TRBD1. The J segment lost 6 bases and the V segment lost 8 bases, leaving 8 bases of the junction unmatched. CDR3 size: 13 residues. CDR1 is SGHRS, CDR2 YFSETQ, per germline. CDR3 sequence: CASRSDRGAEAFF. CDR3 bases: TGCGCCAGTAGATCCGACAGGGGGGCTGAAGCTTTCTTT. The full variable domain, rest sourced from reference TRBV5-1 and TRBJ1-1, is KAGVTQTPRYLIKTRGQQVTLSCSPISGHRSVSWYQQTPGQGLQFLFEYFSETQRNKGNFPGRFSGRQFSNSRSEMNVSTLELGDSALYLCASRSDRGAEAFFGQGTRLTVV.

This rearrangement joins TRBV7-8 to TRBJ2-1, with 11 positions matching TRBD2. Germline V lookup: CDR1 SGHVS, CDR2 FQNEAQ. J lost 7 bases, V lost 2 bases, and 16 bases had no gene match. There are 19 residues in the CDR3. The CDR3 reads CASSLNLLVAGGPGNEQFF. CDR3 nucleotides: TGTGCCAGCAGCTTAAATCTGCTCGTAGCGGGAGGGCCGGGGAATGAGCAGTTCTTC.

The rearrangement uses TRBV7-3 and TRBJ2-1; 15 bases are shared with TRBD2. The V segment lost 2 bases and the J segment 1 base; nucleotides outside the gene matches: 6. Germline loops: CDR1 SGHTA, CDR2 FQGTGA. CDR3 length equals 19 residues. The CDR3 coding sequence is TGTGCCAGCAGCTTACCGGGACTAGCGGGAGGAATATCCTACAATGAGCAGTTCTTC. This gives the protein CASSLPGLAGGISYNEQFF.

The V gene is TRBV5-1, the J gene TRBJ1-2, with 7 bases lining up with TRBD1. Germline V CDR1 and CDR2: SGHRS, YFSETQ. J lost 6 bases, V lost 4 bases, and 6 bases had no gene match. The CDR3 is made up of 13 amino acids. In nucleotides, the CDR3 is TGCGCCAGCAGCCCGACAGGGCGGGATGGCTACACCTTC. It codes for CASSPTGRDGYTF.

V gene TRBV3-1 (or the pseudogene TRBV3-2) combines with J gene TRBJ2-7; 7 nucleotides align to TRBD1. CDR3 length: 16 amino acids. Germline V gene sequence: CDR1 LGHDT, CDR2 YNNKEL (reference sequence). V dropped 0 bases and J dropped 1; count of bases not matched to a gene: 6. The DNA of the CDR3 is TGTGCCAGCAGCCAAGATAGGGCCAGGGGGTCCTACGAGCAGTACTTC. Translated: CASSQDRARGSYEQYF.

The chain couples TRBV5-1 to TRBJ1-6; no clear D. V lost 0 bases and J lost 2, with 6 bases in between. Looked up from germline, CDR1 is SGHRS and CDR2 is YFSETQ. The CDR3 runs 15 residues. This chain's CDR3 is CASSLVSPYNSPLHF. CDR3 nucleotides: TGCGCCAGCAGCTTGGTCAGTCCCTATAATTCACCCCTCCACTTT.

This clone appeared once. CDR3 sequence reads: CASSAGTVQETQYF. The CDR3 DNA reads as TGCGCCAGCAGTGCCGGGACAGTACAAGAGACCCAGTACTTC. This chain joins TRBV10-1 and TRBJ2-5, with 7 positions matching TRBD1. J gave up 2 bases and V 4 bases, and 4 bases lay outside the gene matches. Germline V gene sequence: CDR1 WNHNN, CDR2 SYGVQD (reference sequence). CDR3 length: 14 amino acids.

The rearrangement joins TRBV18 to TRBJ1-2; TRBD1 agrees at 7 bases. The CDR3 loop spans 15 amino acids. Germline V gives CDR1 KGHSH, CDR2 LQKENI. The V and J ends lost 1 base and 3 bases, in that order; junction bases with no gene match: 5. CDR3: CASSPRAGTDYGYTF. The CDR3 DNA sequence: TGTGCCAGCTCACCACGGGCAGGGACAGACTATGGCTACACCTTC. The full variable domain, rest sourced from reference TRBV18 and TRBJ1-2, is NAGVMQNPRHLVRRRGQEARLRCSPMKGHSHVYWYRQLPEEGLKFMVYLQKENIIDESGMPKERFSAEFPKEGPSILRIQQVVRGDSAAYFCASSPRAGTDYGYTFGSGTRLTVV.

The chain's CDR3 is CATSDPPSGPHNEQFF. The CDR3 DNA follows: TGTGCCACCAGTGATCCCCCCAGCGGCCCCCACAATGAGCAGTTCTTC. The chain is built from TRBV24-1 and TRBJ2-1, with a possible D match to TRBD2 (5 bases). Trimming removed 3 bases at V and 5 bases at J, with 16 bases between. The CDR3 totals 16 residues. CDR1 and CDR2 (germline): KGHDR, SFDVKD.

The chain has TRBV4-3 and TRBJ1-2, with D unresolved. Germline values: CDR1 LGHNA, CDR2 YSLEER. The CDR3 runs to 16 residues. V was clipped by 0 bases and J by 4 bases, with 15 bases between them. In DNA, the CDR3 is TGCGCCAGCAGCCAAGATATTCTAGCGCAGTCCTATGGCTACACCTTC. The encoded protein is CASSQDILAQSYGYTF.

This chain connects TRBV19 to TRBJ1-1; tentatively, D is TRBD1 (5 bases). CDR3 length: 15 residues. Trimming took 3 bases from V and 1 from J, leaving 12 bases between them. The germline CDR1 and CDR2 sequences are LNHDA and SQIVND (reference sequence). Here the CDR3 DNA reads TGTGCCAGTAGTATTCAGGGTATTGCGAACACTGAAGCTTTCTTT. Translating gives CASSIQGIANTEAFF. Combining the CDR3 with reference TRBV19 and TRBJ1-1 gives the whole variable domain DGGITQSPKYLFRKEGQNVTLSCEQNLNHDAMYWYRQDPGQGLRLIYYSQIVNDFQKGDIAEGYSVSREKKESFPLTVTSAQKNPTAFYLCASSIQGIANTEAFFGQGTRLTVV.

This clone was counted once. V usage is TRBV6-5 and J usage is TRBJ1-1, with D possibly being TRBD1 (5 bases). This CDR3 region has 15 residues. CDR1 is MNHEY and CDR2 is SVGAGI in the germline V gene. V was shortened by 2 bases and J by 0 bases, with 10 bases between the two germline ends. CDR3 nucleotides: TGTGCCAGCAGTTACGGGCAGGGATTGAACACTGAAGCTTTCTTT. It yields the protein CASSYGQGLNTEAFF.

The gene calls are TRBV30 and TRBJ1-4; D not certain. Germline V gene data show CDR1 as GTSNPN and CDR2 as SVGIG (reference sequence). Trimming stripped 0 bases from V and 13 bases from J, with 12 bases between. The CDR3 spans 12 residues. The CDR3 nucleotides read TGTGCCTGGAGTGTTAGAGGGATGGGACTGTTTTTT. It encodes CAWSVRGMGLFF. The entire variable domain, with the rest obtained from reference TRBV30 and TRBJ1-4, is as follows: SQTIHQWPATLVQPVGSPLSLECTVEGTSNPNLYWYRQAAGRGLQLLFYSVGIGQISSEVPQNLSASRPQDRQFILSSKKLLLSDSGFYLCAWSVRGMGLFFGSGTQLSVL.

The chain has TRBV5-8 and TRBJ1-5, with a tentative D call TRBD1 (5 bases). The CDR3 totals 15 residues. The V end lost 4 bases, the J end lost 5 bases, and 16 bases lay between the germline ends. The germline CDR1 and CDR2 sequences are SGHTS and YDEGEE. CDR3 nucleotides: TGTGCCAGCAGCCCCATTGACAGTGCTGATCAGCCCCAGCATTTT. Translating gives CASSPIDSADQPQHF. Together with reference TRBV5-8 and TRBJ1-5, the CDR3 gives the full variable domain: EAGVTQSPTHLIKTRGQQATLRCSPISGHTSVYWYQQALGLGLQFLLWYDEGEERNRGNFPPRFSGRQFPNYSSELNVNALELEDSALYLCASSPIDSADQPQHFGDGTRLSIL.